The next 19 T cell receptor beta chains were all read from a single sample in a study of cytomegalovirus exposure and HLA in healthy donors. This PCR relied on a set of 60 Vbeta primers and 13 Jbeta primers. Libraries were prepared by immunoSEQ multiplex PCR; TCRdb keeps only in-frame clonotypes and omits some of them. The repertoire includes about 170,000 clones, 75% to 90% of them detected once, and 2% to 2.5% sits in the top ten. The specimen was PBMCs. Source of these receptors: a male donor in good health and CMV-seronegative.

The V call is TRBV6-5, the J call TRBJ1-1; 9 bases align to TRBD1. The germline gives CDR1 MNHEY, CDR2 SVGAGI. V lost 6 bases to trimming and J lost 4 bases; unmatched junction nucleotides: 3. The CDR3 totals 13 residues. DNA for the CDR3: TGTGCCAGCAGAGGACAGGGGAGCACTGAAGCTTTCTTT. Translating gives CASRGQGSTEAFF.

This clone occurred many times. Relative to the germline gene, one junction end is altered; a read error may explain this. The CDR3 sequence: CASSPTGGYTGELFF. DNA for the CDR3: TGTGCTAGCAGCCCCACAGGGGGTTACACCGGGGAGCTGTTTTTT. V usage is TRBV7-7 and J usage is TRBJ2-2, with 8 bases lining up with TRBD1. CDR3 length equals 15 residues. The germline V gene has CDR1 SSHAT and CDR2 FNYEAQ (reference sequence).

V and J are TRBV18 and TRBJ2-1, with D perhaps TRBD2 (6 bases). The V gene's germline CDR1 is KGHSH and CDR2 LQKENI. The CDR3 runs to 15 residues. The V gene lost 1 base and the J gene lost 8 bases, with 15 bases spanning the gap. The CDR3 DNA is TGTGCCAGCTCACCACGACTAACAGCGGGCGATGAGCAGTTCTTC. Its protein is CASSPRLTAGDEQFF.

The rearrangement links TRBV7-2 to TRBJ2-7; 9 nucleotides line up with TRBD1. V trimming: 5 bases; J trimming: 2 bases; junction bases outside the gene matches: 4. Germline CDR1 is SGHTA and CDR2 is FQGNSA. The CDR3 sequence is 14 residues long. CDR3 DNA: TGTGCCAGCAGCCCGGGACAGGGTACCTACGAGCAGTACTTC. Protein sequence: CASSPGQGTYEQYF.

The sample holds one count of this clone. J is TRBJ1-3 and V is TRBV7-2; D is ambiguous. The CDR3 has 15 residues. The V end lost 5 bases, the J end lost 1 base, and 12 bases lay between the germline ends. Per germline, CDR1 SGHTA and CDR2 FQGNSA. The CDR3 coding sequence is TGTGCCAGCAGCGGGAGACGGATTTCTGGAAACACCATATATTTT. It codes for CASSGRRISGNTIYF.

In this sample, this clone turned up a few times. The chain joins TRBV19 to TRBJ2-7; TRBD1 is a possible D gene (6 bases). Trimming took off 4 bases at V and 1 base at J, with 17 bases between the two ends. Germline V gives CDR1 LNHDA, CDR2 SQIVND (reference sequence). The CDR3 sequence is 16 residues long. DNA for the CDR3: TGTGCCAGTAGTAAATTCGCACAGGGCAGTTCCTACGAGCAGTACTTC. Translating it yields CASSKFAQGSSYEQYF.

The chain joins TRBV5-1 to TRBJ1-2; maybe TRBD1 (5 bases). The CDR3 has 14 amino acids. Deletions cut 5 bases from V and 8 bases from J, with 19 bases between. CDR1 and CDR2 (germline): SGHRS, YFSETQ. The CDR3 nucleotides read TGCGCCAGCAGGCGAGACGCAGCCGCAGGGGGCTACACCTTC. Translated: CASRRDAAAGGYTF.

CDR3 in amino acids: CASSLDLGQPYNEQFF. CDR3 sequence (DNA): TGTGCCAGCAGCTTGGATCTGGGGCAACCTTACAATGAGCAGTTCTTC. The chain links TRBV5-6 to TRBJ2-1; D might be TRBD1 (5 bases). Germline CDR1 reads SGHDT; CDR2 reads YYEEEE. The CDR3 length is 16 residues. Between the trimmed V and J ends, which lost 0 bases and 4 bases, there was a span of 14 bases.

CDR3 protein: CASSFEAAGSYEQYF. The CDR3 nucleotides read TGTGCCAGCAGCTTCGAAGCTGCGGGCTCCTACGAGCAGTACTTC. This rearrangement joins TRBV5-4 to TRBJ2-7; weak D call: TRBD2 (5 bases). Per germline, CDR1 SGHNT and CDR2 YYREEE (reference sequence). The V end lost 2 bases, the J end lost 0 bases, and 12 bases lay between the germline ends. This CDR3 has 15 residues.

This chain joins TRBV9 and TRBJ1-4, with TRBD1 identical over 12 bases. With 3 bases clipped from V and 7 bases from J, the junction kept 4 bases outside the gene matches. The germline CDR1 and CDR2 sequences are SGDLS and YYNGEE. This CDR3 is 15 amino acids long. The DNA for the CDR3 is TGTGCCAGCAGCGGGGACAGGGGGCCGGGTGAAAAACTGTTTTTT. Translating it yields CASSGDRGPGEKLFF.

Here the CDR3 DNA reads TGTGCCAGCAGCCTGACAGCAAACTATGGCTACACCTTC. Translating gives CASSLTANYGYTF. The chain is built from TRBV5-6 and TRBJ1-2, with D tentatively TRBD1 (5 bases). CDR1 SGHDT and CDR2 YYEEEE come from the germline V gene. Trimming took off 4 bases at V and 2 bases at J, with 9 bases between the two ends. This CDR3 has 13 amino acids.

This clone appeared once. This chain connects TRBV6-1 to TRBJ2-5, with D maybe TRBD2 (7 bases). V was cut by 4 bases and J by 5 bases, with 14 bases left in between. There are 14 residues in the CDR3. The germline CDR1 and CDR2 sequences are MNHNS and SASEGT. Written as DNA, the CDR3 is TGTGCCAGCAGTGCCATAAGGGGGGGGGAGACCCAGTACTTC. Amino acids: CASSAIRGGETQYF.

The CDR3 protein is CASSLGPAPNYGYTF. CDR3 nucleotides: TGTGCCAGCAGTTTGGGGCCGGCCCCTAACTATGGCTACACCTTC. The genes are TRBV28 and TRBJ1-2; D may be TRBD1 (5 bases). The CDR3 is 15 residues long. CDR1 and CDR2 (germline): MDHEN, SYDVKM. The ends were cut back, 3 bases at V and 0 bases at J, with 11 bases in the middle.

This clone has a single count. The chain carries TRBV5-1 and TRBJ1-2; D is perhaps TRBD1 (6 bases). Trimming took 5 bases from V and 2 from J, leaving 13 bases between them. The germline gives CDR1 SGHRS, CDR2 YFSETQ. The length of the CDR3 is 14 residues. In DNA, the CDR3 is TGCGCCAGCAGGTACAGGGCTACCAACTATGGCTACACCTTC. It specifies CASRYRATNYGYTF.

The V gene is TRBV4-3, the J gene TRBJ2-7, with 8 bases fitting TRBD2. Unmatched junction bases numbered 16, after V lost 3 bases and J lost 3 bases. This CDR3 comprises 18 residues. CDR1 and CDR2 (germline): LGHNA, YSLEER. This chain's CDR3 is CASSQERIRGGGFYEQYF. CDR3 in DNA: TGCGCCAGCAGCCAGGAACGTATACGAGGCGGGGGGTTCTACGAGCAGTACTTC.

The chain is built from TRBV7-2 and TRBJ1-5; tentative D call: TRBD1 (5 bases). CDR3 size: 14 residues. The germline V gene has CDR1 SGHTA and CDR2 FQGNSA. Trimming removed 5 bases from V and 1 base from J, with 9 bases in between. The CDR3 spells CASSTGPSNQPQHF. The CDR3 bases are TGTGCCAGCAGCACAGGACCGAGCAATCAGCCCCAGCATTTT. Combining the CDR3 with reference TRBV7-2 and TRBJ1-5 gives the whole variable domain GAGVSQSPSNKVTEKGKDVELRCDPISGHTALYWYRQSLGQGLEFLIYFQGNSAPDKSGLPSDRFSAERTGGSVSTLTIQRTQQEDSAVYLCASSTGPSNQPQHFGDGTRLSIL.

The rearrangement uses TRBV4-1 and TRBJ1-1, with D possibly TRBD1 on 5 matching bases. Trimming shortened V by 0 bases and J by 5 bases, and 10 bases separated the two germline ends. The germline V gene has CDR1 MGHRA and CDR2 YSYEKL. This CDR3 is 14 amino acids long. This CDR3 reads CASSQDQGVTEAFF. In DNA, the CDR3 is TGCGCCAGCAGCCAAGATCAAGGGGTAACTGAAGCTTTCTTT.

The V and J genes are TRBV9 and TRBJ1-2, with 8 bases lining up with TRBD1. Germline trimming cut 3 bases from V and 2 bases from J; bases unmatched to any gene: 6. The CDR3 runs to 15 residues. In germline, CDR1 is SGDLS, CDR2 YYNGEE. CDR3 nucleotide sequence: TGTGCCAGCAGCGGAAGGACAGGGCCAAACTATGGCTACACCTTC. Translation gives CASSGRTGPNYGYTF. The entire variable domain, with the rest obtained from reference TRBV9 and TRBJ1-2, is as follows: DSGVTQTPKHLITATGQRVTLRCSPRSGDLSVYWYQQSLDQGLQFLIQYYNGEERAKGNILERFSAQQFPDLHSELNLSSLELGDSALYFCASSGRTGPNYGYTFGSGTRLTVV.

This chain links TRBV9 with TRBJ1-1; D not resolved. This CDR3 is built from 14 residues. CDR1 SGDLS and CDR2 YYNGEE come from the germline V gene. Trimming pared 0 bases from V and 1 base from J, leaving 7 bases between. The CDR3 here is CASSVATGNTEAFF. The DNA of the CDR3 is TGTGCCAGCAGCGTAGCTACCGGGAACACTGAAGCTTTCTTT.